This T cell receptor (beta chain) was sequenced in a study of shared clonotypes between healthy human individuals. Whole-study results and caveats: In several donors, approximately 5% of naive CD4 clonotypes appeared in common. Clonotypes shared by all four sorted-subset donors had higher generation probabilities than non-shared clonotypes.

For this clone: Its specificity is not known.

The germline gives CDR1 SEHNR, CDR2 FQNEAQ (reference sequence). V lost 10 bases and J lost 4, with 16 bases in between. The CDR3 loop spans 13 amino acids. Assay used: immunoSEQ multiplex PCR; TCRdb lists only in-frame clones, some missing. The table includes around 1,900,000 clones, 93% detected once. Cells designated naive CD8 were CD45RO-negative and were positively selected for CCR7, with terminally differentiated effector memory CD45RA+ cells excluded. Donors were healthy HIV-negative adults without recently reported acute infections or vaccinations. All the donors were Caucasian adults who lived in Nashville, Tennessee.

The sample was naive CD8+ T cells from PBMCs. V is TRBV7-9 and J is TRBJ1-2; no clear D. This TCR derives from a man between 18 and 35 years old in good health. Some clones in this sample may be carry-over from other donors' samples. The CDR3 bases are TGTGCCACCAATCCCTCCGTCGCCTATGGCTACACCTTC. Its protein product is CATNPSVAYGYTF.